The rows below give T cell receptor beta chains drawn from one sample of a study of blood T cells in healthy people across ages. TCRdb used MiXCR to reprocess the 5' RACE reads, holding one entry per CDR3 protein. The data contain about 650,000 distinct CDR3 sequences, around 32% of them singletons. Sequenced material: blood. These TCRs come from an elderly woman in good health. Both conserved end residues are part of each CDR3. Each record gives: CDR3 DNA, CDR3 protein, V gene, D gene, J gene, clone size. A D gene is named only where the DNA matches it firmly. Clone size is not always given. Where it is, it says once, few, many or a class for expanded clones.

TGTGCCAGCAGCCAGCCGGAGACTAGCGGGACGGGGCAGTTCTTC,CASSQPETSGTGQFF,TRBV4-2,TRBD2,TRBJ2-1,.
TGTGCCAGCAGTGTGGGAGGGCGTCAAGAGACCCAGTACTTC,CASSVGGRQETQYF,TRBV2,TRBD2,TRBJ2-5,many
TGCAGTGCCCAACAGGGCCCAGAGACCCAGTACTTC,CSAQQGPETQYF,TRBV20-1,.,TRBJ2-5,many
TGTGCCAGCAGTGAGGGAGGGTTTGACAAAAACATTCAGTACTTC,CASSEGGFDKNIQYF,TRBV2,TRBD2,TRBJ2-4,many
TGTGCCAGCAGCCGGCGGGCTAGCGGGGGGGCGGGGTACAATGAGCAGTTCTTC,CASSRRASGGAGYNEQFF,TRBV7-3,TRBD2,TRBJ2-1,few
TGTGCCAGCAGTTGGGAAGGAGGGTCGGAGACCCAGTACTTC,CASSWEGGSETQYF,TRBV7-6,.,TRBJ2-5,many
TGTGCCAGCTCCCTCGGGGACAGGAGGAACTATGGCTACACCTTC,CASSLGDRRNYGYTF,TRBV18,TRBD1,TRBJ1-2,many
TGTGCCAGCAGTTTACTGAGGACAGGGGGCGAGCAGTACTTC,CASSLLRTGGEQYF,TRBV12-3/TRBV12-4,TRBD1,TRBJ2-7,many
TGCAGCGGGGCTAGCGCCCGGGGGACTGAAGCTTTCTTT,CSGASARGTEAFF,TRBV29-1,.,TRBJ1-1,few
TGTGCCAGCTGGGCCGGGGGGCAAACTGAAGCTTTCTTT,CASWAGGQTEAFF,TRBV7-9,.,TRBJ1-1,many
TGTGCCAGCAGCCTTATACGCGTGGCCGGGGAGCTGTTTTTT,CASSLIRVAGELFF,TRBV6-5,.,TRBJ2-2,few
TGTGCCAGCAGTGAAAGATTAGCTCGCGCCGGGGAGCTGTTTTTT,CASSERLARAGELFF,TRBV6-1,.,TRBJ2-2,few
TGCAGTGCTAGCTCTACGGGACTAGCGGGTTTCTGGGACTATACGCAGTATTTT,CSASSTGLAGFWDYTQYF,TRBV20-1,TRBD2,TRBJ2-3,many
TGTGCCAGCACAGAAGCAGGTCGGCAGCAGGGCTACGAGCAGTACTTC,CASTEAGRQQGYEQYF,TRBV28,.,TRBJ2-7,many
TGTGTCAGCAGCTTATATCTCGGGAACAATCAGCCCCAGCATTTT,CVSSLYLGNNQPQHF,TRBV7-2,.,TRBJ1-5,.
TGTGCCAGCAGCGTAGCCCTCGAGGGTGAAGCTTTCTTT,CASSVALEGEAFF,TRBV9,.,TRBJ1-1,few
TGCAGTGCTAGGTCCGGTGGGTTTACCTCAGAAGCTTTCTTT,CSARSGGFTSEAFF,TRBV20-1,.,TRBJ1-1,.
TGTGCCAGCAGCTCCCAGGACAGTCTGGACCCTAACTATGGCTACACCTTC,CASSSQDSLDPNYGYTF,TRBV6-1,.,TRBJ1-2,.